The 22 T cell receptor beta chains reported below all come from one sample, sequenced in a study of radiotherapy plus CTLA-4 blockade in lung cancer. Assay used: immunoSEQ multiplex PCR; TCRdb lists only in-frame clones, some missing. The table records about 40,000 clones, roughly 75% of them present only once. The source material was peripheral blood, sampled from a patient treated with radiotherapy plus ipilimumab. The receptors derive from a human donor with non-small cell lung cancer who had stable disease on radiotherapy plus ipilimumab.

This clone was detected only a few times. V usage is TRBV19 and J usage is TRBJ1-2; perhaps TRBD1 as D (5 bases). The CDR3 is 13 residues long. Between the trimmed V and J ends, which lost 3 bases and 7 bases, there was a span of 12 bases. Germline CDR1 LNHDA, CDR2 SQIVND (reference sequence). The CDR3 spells CASSMASGPGYTF. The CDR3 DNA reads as TGTGCCAGTAGTATGGCCTCAGGGCCTGGCTACACCTTC.

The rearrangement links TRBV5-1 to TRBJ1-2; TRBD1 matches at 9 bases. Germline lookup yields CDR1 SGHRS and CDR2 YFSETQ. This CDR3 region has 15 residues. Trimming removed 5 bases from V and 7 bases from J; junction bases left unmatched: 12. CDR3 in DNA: TGCGCCAGCAGTCGAATCCCGGGACAGGGTTTTGGCTACACCTTC. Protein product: CASSRIPGQGFGYTF.

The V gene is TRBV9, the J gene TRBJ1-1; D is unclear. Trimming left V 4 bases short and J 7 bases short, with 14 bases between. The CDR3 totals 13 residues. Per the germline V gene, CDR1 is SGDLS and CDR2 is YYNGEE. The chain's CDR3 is CASSRQNGVEAFF. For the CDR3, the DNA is TGTGCCAGCAGCCGCCAGAACGGGGTTGAAGCTTTCTTT.

The CDR3 sequence: CSVAEELDTQYF. DNA of the CDR3: TGCAGCGTTGCAGAAGAGCTCGATACGCAGTATTTT. This chain links TRBV29-1 with TRBJ2-3; D gene ambiguous. Germline loops: CDR1 SQVTM, CDR2 ANQGSEA. The CDR3 sequence is 12 residues long. V dropped 4 bases and J dropped 6 bases, with 11 bases sitting between them.

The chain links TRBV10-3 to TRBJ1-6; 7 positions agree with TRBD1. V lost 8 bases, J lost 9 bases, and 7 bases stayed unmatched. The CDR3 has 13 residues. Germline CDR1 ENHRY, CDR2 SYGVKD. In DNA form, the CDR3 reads TGTGCCATCCAGGGGGGAAAGGCTTCACCCCTCCACTTT. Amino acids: CAIQGGKASPLHF.

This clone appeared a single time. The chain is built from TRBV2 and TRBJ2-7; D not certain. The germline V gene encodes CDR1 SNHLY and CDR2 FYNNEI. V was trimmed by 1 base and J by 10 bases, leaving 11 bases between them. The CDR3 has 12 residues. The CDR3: CASSEGLSVQYF. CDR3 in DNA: TGTGCCAGCAGTGAAGGACTTTCGGTTCAGTACTTC.

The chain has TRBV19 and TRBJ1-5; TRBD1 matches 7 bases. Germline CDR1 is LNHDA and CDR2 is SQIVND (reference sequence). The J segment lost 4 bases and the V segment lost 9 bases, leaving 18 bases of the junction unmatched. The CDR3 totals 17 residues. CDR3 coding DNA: TGTGCCAGCCGGGACTTAATAACAGGGGAGGAAAATCAGCCCCAGCATTTT. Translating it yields CASRDLITGEENQPQHF.

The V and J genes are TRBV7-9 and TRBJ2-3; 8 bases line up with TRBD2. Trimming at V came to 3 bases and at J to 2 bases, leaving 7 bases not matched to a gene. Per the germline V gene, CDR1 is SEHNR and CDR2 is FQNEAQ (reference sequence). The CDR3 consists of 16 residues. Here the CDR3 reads CASSFVAGGPTDTQYF. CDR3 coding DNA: TGTGCCAGCAGCTTTGTGGCGGGGGGCCCCACAGATACGCAGTATTTT.

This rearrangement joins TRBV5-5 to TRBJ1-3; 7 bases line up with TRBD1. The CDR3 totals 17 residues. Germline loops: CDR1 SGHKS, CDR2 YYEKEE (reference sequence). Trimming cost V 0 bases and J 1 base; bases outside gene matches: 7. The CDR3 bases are TGTGCCAGCAGCTTGGCGGCGGAGGGGGCATCTGGAAACACCATATATTTT. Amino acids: CASSLAAEGASGNTIYF.

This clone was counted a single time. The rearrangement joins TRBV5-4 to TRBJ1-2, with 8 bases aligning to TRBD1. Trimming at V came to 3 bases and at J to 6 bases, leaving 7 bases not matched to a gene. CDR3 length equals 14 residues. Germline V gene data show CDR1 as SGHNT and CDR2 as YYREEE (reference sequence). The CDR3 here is CASSYVTGGNGYTF. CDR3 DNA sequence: TGTGCCAGCAGCTACGTCACAGGGGGGAATGGCTACACCTTC. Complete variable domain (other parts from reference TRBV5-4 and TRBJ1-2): ETGVTQSPTHLIKTRGQQVTLRCSSQSGHNTVSWYQQALGQGPQFIFQYYREEENGRGNFPPRFSGLQFPNYSSELNVNALELDDSALYLCASSYVTGGNGYTFGSGTRLTVV.

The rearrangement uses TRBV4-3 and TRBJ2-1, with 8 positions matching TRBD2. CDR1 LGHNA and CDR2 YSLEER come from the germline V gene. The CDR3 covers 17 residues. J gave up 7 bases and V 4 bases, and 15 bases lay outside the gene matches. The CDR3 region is CASSRDSAGGLRNEQFF. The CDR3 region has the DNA TGCGCCAGCAGCCGAGATAGCGCGGGGGGATTGAGAAATGAGCAGTTCTTC.

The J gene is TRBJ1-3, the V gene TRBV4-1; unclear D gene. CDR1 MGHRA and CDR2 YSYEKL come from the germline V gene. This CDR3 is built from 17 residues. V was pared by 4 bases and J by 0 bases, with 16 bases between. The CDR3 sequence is CASSRPGTDTSGNTIYF. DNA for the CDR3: TGCGCCAGCAGCCGCCCTGGCACAGACACCTCTGGAAACACCATATATTTT.

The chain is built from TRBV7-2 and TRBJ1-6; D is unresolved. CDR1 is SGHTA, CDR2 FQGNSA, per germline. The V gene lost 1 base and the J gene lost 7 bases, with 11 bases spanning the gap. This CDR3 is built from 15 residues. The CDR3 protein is CASSLGSATNSPLHF. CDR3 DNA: TGTGCCAGCAGCTTAGGGTCCGCTACCAATTCACCCCTCCACTTT.

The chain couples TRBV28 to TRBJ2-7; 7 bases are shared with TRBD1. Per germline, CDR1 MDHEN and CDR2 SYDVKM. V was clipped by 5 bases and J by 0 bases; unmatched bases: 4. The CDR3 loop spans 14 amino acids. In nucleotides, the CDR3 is TGTGCCAGCAGTGAGGGACAGAGCTCCTACGAGCAGTACTTC. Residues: CASSEGQSSYEQYF. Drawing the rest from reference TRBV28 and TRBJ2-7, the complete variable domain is DVKVTQSSRYLVKRTGEKVFLECVQDMDHENMFWYRQDPGLGLRLIYFSYDVKMKEKGDIPEGYSVSREKKERFSLILESASTNQTSMYLCASSEGQSSYEQYFGPGTRLTVT.

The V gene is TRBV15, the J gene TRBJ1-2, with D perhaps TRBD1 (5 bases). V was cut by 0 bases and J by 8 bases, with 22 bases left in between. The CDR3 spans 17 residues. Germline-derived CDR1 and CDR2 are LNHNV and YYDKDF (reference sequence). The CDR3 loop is CATSREGGPLRGEGYTF. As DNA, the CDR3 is TGTGCCACCAGCAGAGAGGGGGGACCGCTTCGGGGTGAGGGCTACACCTTC.

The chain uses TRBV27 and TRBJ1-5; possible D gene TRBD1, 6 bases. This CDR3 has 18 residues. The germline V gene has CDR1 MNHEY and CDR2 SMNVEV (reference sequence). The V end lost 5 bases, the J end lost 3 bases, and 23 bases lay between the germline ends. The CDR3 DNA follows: TGTGCCAGCAGTGTAAGAGGGGGGGTGGGGGGGTCCAATCAGCCCCAGCATTTT. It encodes CASSVRGGVGGSNQPQHF.

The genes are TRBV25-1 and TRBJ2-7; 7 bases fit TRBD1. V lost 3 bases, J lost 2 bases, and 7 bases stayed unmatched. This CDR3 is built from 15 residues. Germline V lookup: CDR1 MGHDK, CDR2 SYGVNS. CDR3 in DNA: TGTGCCAGCAGTGAGGACCCCGACAGGGCCTACGAGCAGTACTTC. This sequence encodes CASSEDPDRAYEQYF.

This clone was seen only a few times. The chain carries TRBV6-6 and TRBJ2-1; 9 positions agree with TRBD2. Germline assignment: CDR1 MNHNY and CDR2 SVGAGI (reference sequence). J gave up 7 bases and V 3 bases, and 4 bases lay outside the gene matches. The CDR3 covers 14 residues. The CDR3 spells CASSYGGGENEQFF. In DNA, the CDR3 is TGTGCCAGCAGTTATGGCGGGGGGGAAAATGAGCAGTTCTTC.

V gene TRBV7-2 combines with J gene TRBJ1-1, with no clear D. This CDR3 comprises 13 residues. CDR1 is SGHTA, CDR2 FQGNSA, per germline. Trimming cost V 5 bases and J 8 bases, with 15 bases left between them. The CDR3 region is CASSPALGTEAFF. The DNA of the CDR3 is TGTGCCAGCAGCCCCGCCCTTGGCACCGAAGCTTTCTTT.

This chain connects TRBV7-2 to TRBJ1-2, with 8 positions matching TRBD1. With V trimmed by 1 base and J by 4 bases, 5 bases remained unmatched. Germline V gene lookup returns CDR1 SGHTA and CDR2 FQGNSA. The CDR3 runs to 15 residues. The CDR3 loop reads CASSLEGQAGYGYTF. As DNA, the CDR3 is TGTGCCAGCAGCTTAGAGGGACAGGCTGGCTATGGCTACACCTTC.

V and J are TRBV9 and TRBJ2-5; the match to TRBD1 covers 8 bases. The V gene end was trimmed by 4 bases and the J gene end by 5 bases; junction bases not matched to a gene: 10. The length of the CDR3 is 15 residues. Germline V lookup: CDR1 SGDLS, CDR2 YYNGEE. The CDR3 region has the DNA TGTGCCAGCAGCTCCGCACAGGGGGTCTGGGAGACCCAGTACTTC. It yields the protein CASSSAQGVWETQYF.

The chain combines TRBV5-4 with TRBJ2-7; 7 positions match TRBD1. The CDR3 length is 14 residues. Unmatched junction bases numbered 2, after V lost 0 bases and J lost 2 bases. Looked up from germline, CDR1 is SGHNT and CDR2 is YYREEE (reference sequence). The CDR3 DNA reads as TGTGCCAGCAGCTTGGGAGGGGGCACCTACGAGCAGTACTTC. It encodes CASSLGGGTYEQYF.